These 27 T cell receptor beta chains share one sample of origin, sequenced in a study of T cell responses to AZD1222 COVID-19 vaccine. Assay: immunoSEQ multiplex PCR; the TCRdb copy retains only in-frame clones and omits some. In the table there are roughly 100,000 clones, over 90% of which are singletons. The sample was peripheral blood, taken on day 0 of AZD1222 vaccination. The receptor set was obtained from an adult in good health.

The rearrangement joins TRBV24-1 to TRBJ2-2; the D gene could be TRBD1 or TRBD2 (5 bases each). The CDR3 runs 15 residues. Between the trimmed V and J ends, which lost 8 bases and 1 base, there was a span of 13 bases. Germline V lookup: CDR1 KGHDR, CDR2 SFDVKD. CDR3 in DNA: TGTGCCACCACTGAGGGACCTTTGAACACCGGGGAGCTGTTTTTT. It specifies CATTEGPLNTGELFF.

For the CDR3, the DNA is TGTGCCATCAGTGAGTCGGGCACTGAAGCTTTCTTT. Translated, it gives CAISESGTEAFF. The gene calls are TRBV10-3 and TRBJ1-1, with D hard to call. The germline CDR1 and CDR2 sequences are ENHRY and SYGVKD. This CDR3 is built from 12 residues. V shed 0 bases and J shed 4 bases, with 3 bases lying between them.

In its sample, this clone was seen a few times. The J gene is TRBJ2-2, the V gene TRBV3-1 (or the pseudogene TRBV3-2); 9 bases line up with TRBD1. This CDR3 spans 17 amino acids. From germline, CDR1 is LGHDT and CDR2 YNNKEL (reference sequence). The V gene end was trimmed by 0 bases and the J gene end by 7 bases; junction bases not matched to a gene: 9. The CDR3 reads CASSQDPGQGNDGELFF. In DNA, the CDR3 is TGTGCCAGCAGCCAAGATCCCGGACAGGGGAATGACGGGGAGCTGTTTTTT.

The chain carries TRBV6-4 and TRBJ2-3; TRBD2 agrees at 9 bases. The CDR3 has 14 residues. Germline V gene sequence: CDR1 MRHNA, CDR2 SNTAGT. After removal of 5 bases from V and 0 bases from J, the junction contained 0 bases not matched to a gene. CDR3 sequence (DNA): TGTGCCAGCAGTACTAGCGGGAGCACAGATACGCAGTATTTT. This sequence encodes CASSTSGSTDTQYF.

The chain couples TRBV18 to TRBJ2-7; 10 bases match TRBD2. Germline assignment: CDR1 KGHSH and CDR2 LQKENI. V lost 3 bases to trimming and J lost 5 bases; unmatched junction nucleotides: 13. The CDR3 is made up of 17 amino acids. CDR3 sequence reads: CASSPEAGGTPAHEQYF. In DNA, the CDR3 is TGTGCCAGCTCACCGGAAGCGGGAGGGACACCTGCTCACGAGCAGTACTTC.

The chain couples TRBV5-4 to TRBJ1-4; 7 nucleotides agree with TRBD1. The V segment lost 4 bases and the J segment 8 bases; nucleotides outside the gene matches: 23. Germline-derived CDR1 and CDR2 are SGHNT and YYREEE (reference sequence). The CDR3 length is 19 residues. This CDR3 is CASSPDPGTAFSSGEKLFF. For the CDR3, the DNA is TGTGCCAGCAGCCCGGATCCCGGGACAGCTTTTTCATCGGGGGAAAAACTGTTTTTT. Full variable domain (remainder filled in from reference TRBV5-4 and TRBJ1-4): ETGVTQSPTHLIKTRGQQVTLRCSSQSGHNTVSWYQQALGQGPQFIFQYYREEENGRGNFPPRFSGLQFPNYSSELNVNALELDDSALYLCASSPDPGTAFSSGEKLFFGSGTQLSVL.

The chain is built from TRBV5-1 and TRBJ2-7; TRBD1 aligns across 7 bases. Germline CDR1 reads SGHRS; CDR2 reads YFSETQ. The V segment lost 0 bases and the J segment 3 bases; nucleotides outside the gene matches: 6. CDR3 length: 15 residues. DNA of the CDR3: TGCGCCAGCAGCTTGGGAGAGGGGGCGGGCTACGAGCAGTACTTC. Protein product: CASSLGEGAGYEQYF.

CDR3 DNA: TGTGCCAGCAGTTTCAAGGGGCGCGAGCAGTACTTC. Amino acids: CASSFKGREQYF. The J gene is TRBJ2-7, the V gene TRBV12-3 or TRBV12-4, with a weak D call TRBD1 (5 bases). Trimming took 3 bases from V and 6 from J, leaving 9 bases between them. The CDR3 is 12 amino acids.

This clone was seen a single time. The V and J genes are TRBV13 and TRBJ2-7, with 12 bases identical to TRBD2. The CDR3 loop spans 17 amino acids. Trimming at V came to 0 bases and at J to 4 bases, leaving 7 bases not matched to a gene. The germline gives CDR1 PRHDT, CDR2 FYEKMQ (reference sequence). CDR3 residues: CASSLGRTSGRKYEQYF. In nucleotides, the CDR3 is TGTGCCAGCAGCTTAGGCAGAACTAGCGGGAGGAAGTACGAGCAGTACTTC.

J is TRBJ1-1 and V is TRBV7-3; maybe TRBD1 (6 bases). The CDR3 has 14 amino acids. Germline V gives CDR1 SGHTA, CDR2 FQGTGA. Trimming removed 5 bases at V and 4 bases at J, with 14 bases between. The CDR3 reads CASSPYQGSTEAFF. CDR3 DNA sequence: TGTGCCAGCAGCCCGTACCAGGGGAGCACTGAAGCTTTCTTT. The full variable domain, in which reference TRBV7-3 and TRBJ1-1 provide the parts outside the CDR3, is GAGVSQTPSNKVTEKGKYVELRCDPISGHTALYWYRQSLGQGPEFLIYFQGTGAADDSGLPNDRFFAVRPEGSVSTLKIQRTERGDSAVYLCASSPYQGSTEAFFGQGTRLTVV.

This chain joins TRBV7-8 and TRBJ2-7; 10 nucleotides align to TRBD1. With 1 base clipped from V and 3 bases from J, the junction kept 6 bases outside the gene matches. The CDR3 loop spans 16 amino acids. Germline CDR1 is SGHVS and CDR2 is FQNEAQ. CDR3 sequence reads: CASSLEIRTGGYEQYF. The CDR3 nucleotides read TGTGCCAGCAGCTTAGAGATTCGGACAGGGGGCTACGAGCAGTACTTC.

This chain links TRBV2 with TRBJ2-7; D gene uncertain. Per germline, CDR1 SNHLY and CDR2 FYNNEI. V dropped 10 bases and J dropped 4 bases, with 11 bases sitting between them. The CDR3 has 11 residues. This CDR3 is CATSSVYEQYF. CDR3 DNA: TGTGCCACTTCCAGCGTATACGAGCAGTACTTC.

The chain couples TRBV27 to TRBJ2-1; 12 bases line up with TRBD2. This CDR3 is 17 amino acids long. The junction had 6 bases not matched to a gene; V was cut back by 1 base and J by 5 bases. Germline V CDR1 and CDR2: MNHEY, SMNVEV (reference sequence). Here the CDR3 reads CASSLYKTSGSHNEQFF. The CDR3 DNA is TGTGCCAGCAGTTTATATAAGACTAGCGGGAGTCACAATGAGCAGTTCTTC.

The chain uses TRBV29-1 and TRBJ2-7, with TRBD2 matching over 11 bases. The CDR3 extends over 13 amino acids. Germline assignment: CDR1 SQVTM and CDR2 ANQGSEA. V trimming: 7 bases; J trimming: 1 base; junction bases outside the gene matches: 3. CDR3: CSGTSGRSYEQYF. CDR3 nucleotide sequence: TGCAGCGGTACTAGCGGGAGATCCTACGAGCAGTACTTC.

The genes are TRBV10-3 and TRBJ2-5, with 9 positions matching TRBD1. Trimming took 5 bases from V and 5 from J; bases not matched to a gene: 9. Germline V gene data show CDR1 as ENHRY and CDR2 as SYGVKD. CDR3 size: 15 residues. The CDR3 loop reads CAISRTGEFGETQYF. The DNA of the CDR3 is TGTGCCATCAGTCGGACAGGGGAGTTTGGGGAGACCCAGTACTTC.

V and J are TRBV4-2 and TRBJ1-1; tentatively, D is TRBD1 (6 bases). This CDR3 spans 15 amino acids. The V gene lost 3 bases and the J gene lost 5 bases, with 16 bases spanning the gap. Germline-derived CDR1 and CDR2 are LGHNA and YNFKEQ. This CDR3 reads CASSQRPGDKTEAFF. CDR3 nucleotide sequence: TGTGCCAGCAGCCAGCGGCCAGGGGACAAAACTGAAGCTTTCTTT.

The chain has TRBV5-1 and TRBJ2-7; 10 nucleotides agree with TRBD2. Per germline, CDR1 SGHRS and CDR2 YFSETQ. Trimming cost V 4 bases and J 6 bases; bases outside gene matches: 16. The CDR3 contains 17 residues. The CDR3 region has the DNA TGCGCCAGCAGCCGATCTCTAGCGGGAGAGGTTACGGGCGAGCAGTACTTC. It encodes CASSRSLAGEVTGEQYF.

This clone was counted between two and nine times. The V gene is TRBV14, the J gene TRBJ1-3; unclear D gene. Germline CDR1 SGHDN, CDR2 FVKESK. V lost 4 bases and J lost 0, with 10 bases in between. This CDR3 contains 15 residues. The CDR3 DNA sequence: TGTGCCAGCAGCCCCCACGGAGACTCTGGAAACACCATATATTTT. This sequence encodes CASSPHGDSGNTIYF.

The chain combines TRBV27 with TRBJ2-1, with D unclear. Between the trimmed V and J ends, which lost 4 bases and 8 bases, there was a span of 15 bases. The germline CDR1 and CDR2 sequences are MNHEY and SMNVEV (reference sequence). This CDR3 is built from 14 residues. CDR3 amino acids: CASSSVPHEYEQFF. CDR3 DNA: TGTGCCAGCAGTTCGGTGCCCCACGAGTATGAGCAGTTCTTC.

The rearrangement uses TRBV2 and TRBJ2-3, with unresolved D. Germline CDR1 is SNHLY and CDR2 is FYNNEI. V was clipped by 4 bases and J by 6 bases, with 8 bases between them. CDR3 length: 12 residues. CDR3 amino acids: CASSVGPDTQYF. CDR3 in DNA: TGTGCCAGCAGTGTCGGCCCCGATACGCAGTATTTT.

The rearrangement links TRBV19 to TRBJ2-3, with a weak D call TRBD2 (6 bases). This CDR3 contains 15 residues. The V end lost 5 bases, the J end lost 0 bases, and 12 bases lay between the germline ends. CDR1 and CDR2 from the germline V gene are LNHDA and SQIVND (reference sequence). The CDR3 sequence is CASSLSGTSTDTQYF. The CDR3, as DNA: TGTGCCAGTAGTCTTAGCGGAACTAGCACAGATACGCAGTATTTT.

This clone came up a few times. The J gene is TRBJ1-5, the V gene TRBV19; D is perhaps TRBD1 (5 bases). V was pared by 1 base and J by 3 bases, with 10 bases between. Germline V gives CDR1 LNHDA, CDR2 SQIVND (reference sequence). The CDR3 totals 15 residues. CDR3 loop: CASSIGAGNNQPQHF. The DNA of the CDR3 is TGTGCCAGTAGTATAGGGGCAGGGAACAATCAGCCCCAGCATTTT.

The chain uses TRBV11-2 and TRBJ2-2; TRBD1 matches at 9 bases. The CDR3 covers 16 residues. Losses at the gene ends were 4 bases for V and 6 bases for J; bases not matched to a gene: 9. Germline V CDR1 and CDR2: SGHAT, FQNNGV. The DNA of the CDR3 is TGTGCCAGCAGCTCTCCCAACAGGGGGCAGGCCGGGGAGCTGTTTTTT. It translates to CASSSPNRGQAGELFF.

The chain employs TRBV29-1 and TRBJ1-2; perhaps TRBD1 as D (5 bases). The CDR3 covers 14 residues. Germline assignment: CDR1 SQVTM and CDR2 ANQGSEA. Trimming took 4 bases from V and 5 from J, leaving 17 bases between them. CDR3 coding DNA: TGCAGCGTTGTGGGGACGGCCTGGGGGTATGGCTACACCTTC. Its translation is CSVVGTAWGYGYTF.

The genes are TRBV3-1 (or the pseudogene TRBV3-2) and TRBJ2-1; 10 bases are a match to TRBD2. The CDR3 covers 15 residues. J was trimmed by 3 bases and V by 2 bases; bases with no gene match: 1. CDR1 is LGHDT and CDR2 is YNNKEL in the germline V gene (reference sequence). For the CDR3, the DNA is TGTGCCAGCAGCCAAACTAGCGGGGTCTACAATGAGCAGTTCTTC. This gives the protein CASSQTSGVYNEQFF.

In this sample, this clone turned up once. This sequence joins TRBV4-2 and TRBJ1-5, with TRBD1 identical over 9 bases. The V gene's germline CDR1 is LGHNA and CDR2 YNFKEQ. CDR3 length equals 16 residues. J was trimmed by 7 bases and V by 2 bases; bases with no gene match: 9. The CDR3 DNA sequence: TGTGCCAGCAGCCAACGGGACAGGGCGTTTGGCCAGCCCCAGCATTTT. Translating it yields CASSQRDRAFGQPQHF.

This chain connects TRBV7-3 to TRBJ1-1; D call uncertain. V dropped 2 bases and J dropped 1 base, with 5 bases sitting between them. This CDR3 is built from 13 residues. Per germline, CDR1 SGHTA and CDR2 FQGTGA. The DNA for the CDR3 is TGTGCCAGCAGCTTACAAAGGAACACTGAAGCTTTCTTT. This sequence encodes CASSLQRNTEAFF.